Listed here is a single T cell receptor beta chain. The antigen remains undetermined. The sample belongs to a study of T cell responses to AZD1222 COVID-19 vaccine. Produced via immunoSEQ multiplex PCR; TCRdb's table is partial and in-frame only. Here the sample spans 85,000 to 90,000 clones, around 90% being singletons. Overall study findings and caveats: Researchers report vaccine-associated CD4 TCRs spanning spike, with dominance at 160-218 and 743-854. Per reports, nearly half of all spike-specific TCRs target regions that are unmutated in variants. Spike-specific TCR breadth and depth rose after two AZD1222 doses.

The CDR3 spans 13 residues. Trimming cost V 4 bases and J 6 bases; bases outside gene matches: 4. The chain joins TRBV12-3 or TRBV12-4 to TRBJ2-3; 7 bases agree with TRBD2. The sequences come from peripheral blood, collected 28 days after the second AZD1222 dose. The clonotype was recovered from an adult who received the AZD1222 COVID-19 vaccine. The CDR3 coding sequence is TGTGCCAGCAGTTCAAAGACTAGCGATACGCAGTATTTT. Translated, it gives CASSSKTSDTQYF.